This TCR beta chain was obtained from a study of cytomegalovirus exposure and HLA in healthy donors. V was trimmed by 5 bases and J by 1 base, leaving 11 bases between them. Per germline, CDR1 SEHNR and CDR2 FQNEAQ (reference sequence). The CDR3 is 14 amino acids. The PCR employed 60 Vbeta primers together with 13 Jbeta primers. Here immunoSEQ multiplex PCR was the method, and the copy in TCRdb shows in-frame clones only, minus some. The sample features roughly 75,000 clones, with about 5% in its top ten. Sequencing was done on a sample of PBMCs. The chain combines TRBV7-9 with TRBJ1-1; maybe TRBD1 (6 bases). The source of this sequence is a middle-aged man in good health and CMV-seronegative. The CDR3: CASSSQGGNTEAFF. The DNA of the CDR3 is TGTGCCAGCAGCAGCCAAGGGGGGAACACTGAAGCTTTCTTT.